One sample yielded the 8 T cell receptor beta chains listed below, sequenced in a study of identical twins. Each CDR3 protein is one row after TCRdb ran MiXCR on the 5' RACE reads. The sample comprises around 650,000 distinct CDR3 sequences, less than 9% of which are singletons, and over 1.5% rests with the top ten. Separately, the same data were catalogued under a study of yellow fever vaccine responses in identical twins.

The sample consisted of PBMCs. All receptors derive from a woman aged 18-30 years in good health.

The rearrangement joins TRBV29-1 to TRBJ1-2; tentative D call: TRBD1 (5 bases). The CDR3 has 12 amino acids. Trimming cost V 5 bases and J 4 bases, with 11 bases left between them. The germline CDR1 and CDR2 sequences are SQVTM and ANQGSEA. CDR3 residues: CSVLKGSYGYTF. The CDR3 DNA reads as TGCAGCGTTTTAAAGGGGAGCTATGGCTACACCTTC.

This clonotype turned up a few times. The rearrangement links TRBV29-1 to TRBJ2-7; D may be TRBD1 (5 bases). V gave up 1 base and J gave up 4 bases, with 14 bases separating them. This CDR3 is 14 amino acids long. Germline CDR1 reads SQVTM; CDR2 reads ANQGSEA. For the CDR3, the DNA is TGCAGCGTTGAAGGGGCAGGGAACTTGTACGAGCAGTACTTC. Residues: CSVEGAGNLYEQYF.

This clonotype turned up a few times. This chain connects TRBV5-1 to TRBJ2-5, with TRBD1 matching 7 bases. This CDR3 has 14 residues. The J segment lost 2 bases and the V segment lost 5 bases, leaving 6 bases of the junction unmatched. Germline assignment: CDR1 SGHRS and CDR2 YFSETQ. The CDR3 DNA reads TGCGCCAGCAGGACAGGGTGGGCTCAAGAGACCCAGTACTTC. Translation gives CASRTGWAQETQYF. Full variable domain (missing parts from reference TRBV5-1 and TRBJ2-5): KAGVTQTPRYLIKTRGQQVTLSCSPISGHRSVSWYQQTPGQGLQFLFEYFSETQRNKGNFPGRFSGRQFSNSRSEMNVSTLELGDSALYLCASRTGWAQETQYFGPGTRLLVL.

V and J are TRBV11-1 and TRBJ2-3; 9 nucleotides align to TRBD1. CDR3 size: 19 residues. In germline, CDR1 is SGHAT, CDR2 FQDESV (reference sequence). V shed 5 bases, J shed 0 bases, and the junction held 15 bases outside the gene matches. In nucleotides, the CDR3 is TGTGCCAGCAGCCCCTCCGGGACAGGGCTTGAAACTAGCACAGATACGCAGTATTTT. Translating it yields CASSPSGTGLETSTDTQYF. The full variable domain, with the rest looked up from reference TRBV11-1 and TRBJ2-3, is EAEVAQSPRYKITEKSQAVAFWCDPISGHATLYWYRQILGQGPELLVQFQDESVVDDSQLPKDRFSAERLKGVDSTLKIQPAELGDSAMYLCASSPSGTGLETSTDTQYFGPGTRLTVL.

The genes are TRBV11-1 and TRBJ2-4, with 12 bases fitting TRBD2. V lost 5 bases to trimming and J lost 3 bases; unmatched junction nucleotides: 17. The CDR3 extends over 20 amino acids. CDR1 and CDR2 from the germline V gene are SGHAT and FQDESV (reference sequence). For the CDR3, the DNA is TGTGCCAGCAGCCGATATTCGACTCTAGCGGGAGGGTCCGGCAAAAACATTCAGTACTTC. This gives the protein CASSRYSTLAGGSGKNIQYF.

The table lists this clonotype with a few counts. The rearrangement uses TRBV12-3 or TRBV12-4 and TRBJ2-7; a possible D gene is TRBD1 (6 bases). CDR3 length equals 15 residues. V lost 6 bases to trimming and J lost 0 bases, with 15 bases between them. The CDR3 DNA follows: TGTGCCAGCAGATCCGGGACAACTAGCTCCTACGAGCAGTACTTC. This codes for CASRSGTTSSYEQYF.

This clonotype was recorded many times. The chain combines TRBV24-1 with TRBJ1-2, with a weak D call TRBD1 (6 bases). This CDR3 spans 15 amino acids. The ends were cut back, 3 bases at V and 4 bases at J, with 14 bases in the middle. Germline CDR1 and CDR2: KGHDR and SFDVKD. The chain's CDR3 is CATSDAQGIGYGYTF. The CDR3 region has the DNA TGTGCCACCAGTGATGCCCAGGGGATCGGCTATGGCTACACCTTC.

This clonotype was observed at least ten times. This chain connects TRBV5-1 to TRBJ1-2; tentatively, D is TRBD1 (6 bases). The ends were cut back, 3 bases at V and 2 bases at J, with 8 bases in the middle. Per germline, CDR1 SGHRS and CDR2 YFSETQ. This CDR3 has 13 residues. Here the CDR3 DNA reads TGCGCCAGCAGCTCCGGACAGAACTATGGCTACACCTTC. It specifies CASSSGQNYGYTF.